This record looks at one T cell receptor beta chain sequence and its context. This entry comes from a study of T cell changes during pregnancy in multiple sclerosis. Sequencing used immunoSEQ multiplex PCR; TCRdb keeps in-frame clones, though not all of them. The repertoire has 55,000 to 70,000 clones, about 90% of them found once; the top ten carry around 1.3%. Trimming at V came to 8 bases and at J to 0 bases, leaving 3 bases not matched to a gene. Germline CDR1 SNHLY, CDR2 FYNNEI. This CDR3 comprises 14 residues. This TCR derives from a female donor in good health, enrolled as a control in a pregnancy study. The rearrangement uses TRBV2 and TRBJ2-2, with 7 bases that match TRBD2. The specimen was peripheral blood, collected in the second trimester of pregnancy. The CDR3 here is CASLAGSNTGELFF. CDR3 bases: TGTGCCAGCTTAGCGGGTTCGAACACCGGGGAGCTGTTTTTT.